This T cell receptor (beta chain) was obtained from a study of T cell repertoires in cytomegalovirus infection. At the level of the study: CMV infection and matching HLA type were both indicated by public TCR beta signatures. Study-wide findings and caveats: Accumulated public TCR beta family frequency recognized individuals carrying CMV together with the relevant HLA.

Each CDR3 protein is one row after TCRdb ran MiXCR on the reads. This repertoire shows 450,000 to 650,000 distinct CDR3 sequences, about 40% found once; its top ten account for 48%. With regard to this clonotype: Its matching antigen is unknown.

Germline-derived CDR1 and CDR2 are DFQATT and SNEGSKA (reference sequence). The CDR3 is 15 amino acids. With 2 bases clipped from V and 7 bases from J, the junction kept 8 bases outside the gene matches. The clonotype originates from a human donor in good health (CMV status not recorded). Some clones in this sample may be carry-over from other donors' samples. This chain links TRBV20-1 with TRBJ2-1; TRBD2 matches at 10 bases. The sequences come from cultured PBMCs, collected from culture after CMV antigen stimulation. This CDR3 is CSARHDSGGSNEQFF. In DNA form, the CDR3 reads TGCAGTGCTAGACACGATAGCGGGGGGTCGAATGAGCAGTTCTTC.